This is a list of T cell receptor beta chains from one sample in a study of naive and memory T cell subsets. In TCRdb, the 5' RACE reads were re-called with MiXCR into one record per CDR3 protein. Among roughly 60,000 distinct CDR3 sequences listed, 6.5% to 9% were seen once. The receptors originated from a female donor in good health. Each CDR3 is given with its conserved first and last residue. The order of the fields is D gene, J gene, V gene, clone size, CDR3 protein, CDR3 DNA. A D gene is named only where the DNA matches it firmly. Expanded clones are given a class, and other clones once, few, many or no size at all.

.,TRBJ2-5,TRBV11-2,many,CASSVGLLETQYF,TGTGCCAGCAGCGTGGGACTTTTAGAGACCCAGTACTTC
TRBD1,TRBJ2-5,TRBV20-1,few,CSARPGQGVETQYF,TGCAGTGCCAGACCGGGACAGGGGGTGGAGACCCAGTACTTC
.,TRBJ2-5,TRBV5-1,many,CASSLVGRGRETQYF,TGCGCCAGCAGCTTGGTTGGCAGGGGCCGGGAGACCCAGTACTTC
.,TRBJ2-2,TRBV3-1,many,CASSRVPGELFF,TGTGCCAGCAGCCGGGTACCCGGGGAGCTGTTTTTT
TRBD2,TRBJ2-1,TRBV15,many,CATSRSLGSVGGGQFF,TGTGCCACCAGCAGAAGTTTGGGGTCGGTTGGCGGGGGGCAGTTCTTC
TRBD1,TRBJ1-4,TRBV12-3/TRBV12-4,few,CASSTDRVREKLFF,TGTGCCAGCAGTACCGACAGGGTTAGGGAAAAACTGTTTTTT
.,TRBJ2-1,TRBV12-3/TRBV12-4,.,CASSLQGGGALDEQFF,TGTGCCAGCAGTTTACAGGGGGGGGGAGCCTTGGATGAGCAGTTCTTC
.,TRBJ1-4,TRBV21-1,many,CASRARRHEKLFF,TGTGCCAGCAGGGCCCGACGGCATGAAAAACTGTTTTTT
.,TRBJ2-7,TRBV20-1,few,CSAMVLGGYEQYF,TGCAGTGCTATGGTCCTGGGTGGATACGAGCAGTACTTC
.,TRBJ2-7,TRBV27,.,CASSHDYEQYF,TGTGCCAGCAGTCACGATTACGAGCAGTACTTC
.,TRBJ2-7,TRBV12-3/TRBV12-4,few,CASSFHGVYEQYF,TGTGCCAGCAGTTTTCACGGGGTTTACGAGCAGTACTTC
.,TRBJ2-3,TRBV2,few,CASSGPSDTQYF,TGTGCCAGCAGTGGGCCTAGTGACACGCAGTATTTT
.,TRBJ1-1,TRBV9,many,CASSVGVGSEAFF,TGTGCCAGCAGCGTAGGGGTCGGGTCTGAAGCTTTCTTT
TRBD2,TRBJ2-3,TRBV7-2,many,CASRAGLAVVTDTQYF,TGTGCCAGCAGGGCGGGACTAGCGGTAGTCACAGATACGCAGTATTTT
.,TRBJ2-6,TRBV21-1,few,CASSKRPQGPCRGSGESGANVLTF,TGTGCCAGCAGCAAAAGGCCCCAAGGCCCTTGCAGGGGGAGCGGGGAATCTGGGGCCAACGTCCTGACTTTC
.,TRBJ2-1,TRBV28,many,CASSLVVKNEQFF,TGTGCCAGCAGTTTGGTAGTCAAAAATGAGCAGTTCTTC
.,TRBJ2-5,TRBV29-1,.,CRAGGGPQETQYF,TGCAGAGCAGGGGGAGGCCCGCAAGAGACCCAGTACTTC
TRBD1,TRBJ2-5,TRBV6-4,.,CAFSRGREETQYF,TGTGCCTTTTCGAGGGGGCGCGAAGAGACCCAGTACTTC
.,TRBJ2-2,TRBV28,.,CASRNHLGLRNGNGELFF,TGTGCCAGCAGAAACCACCTCGGACTTAGGAATGGCAACGGGGAGCTGTTTTTT
TRBD1,TRBJ1-5,TRBV27,few,CASSVLQGASNQPQHF,TGTGCCAGCAGTGTCCTACAGGGGGCAAGCAATCAGCCCCAGCATTTT
.,TRBJ2-7,TRBV27,few,CASSLGVPYEQYF,TGTGCCAGCAGTTTGGGGGTGCCCTACGAGCAGTACTTC
.,TRBJ1-1,TRBV7-9,many,CASSPGRSNTEAFF,TGTGCCAGCAGCCCGGGACGGTCGAACACTGAAGCTTTCTTT
TRBD2,TRBJ2-5,TRBV3-1,few,CASSQAGGRAETQYF,TGTGCCAGCAGCCAAGCTGGCGGGAGGGCGGAGACCCAGTACTTC
TRBD2,TRBJ2-3,TRBV30,few,CAWSYSGTDTQYF,TGTGCCTGGAGCTATAGCGGGACAGATACGCAGTATTTT
.,TRBJ2-4,TRBV28,.,CASSYAGRDIQYF,TGTGCCAGCAGTTATGCGGGCCGTGACATTCAGTACTTC
TRBD2,TRBJ2-2,TRBV28,few,CASSFRMTSGITGELFF,TGTGCCAGCAGTTTCCGTATGACTAGCGGGATCACCGGGGAGCTGTTTTTT
.,TRBJ2-1,TRBV28,few,CASSLVGAGKFNEQFF,TGTGCCAGCAGTTTGGTAGGGGCGGGGAAATTCAATGAGCAGTTCTTC
.,TRBJ1-5,TRBV7-9,few,CASSLDRYQPQNF,TGTGCCAGCAGCTTAGATAGGTATCAGCCCCAGAATTTT
.,TRBJ2-3,TRBV9,.,CASSRAVVGTDTQYF,TGTGCCAGCAGCAGGGCAGTGGTAGGCACAGATACGCAGTATTTT
.,TRBJ1-1,TRBV20-1,many,CSANRAGSTEAFF,TGCAGTGCTAATCGGGCAGGCAGCACTGAAGCTTTCTTT
TRBD1,TRBJ1-1,TRBV12-3/TRBV12-4,.,CASSPRGRGRTEAFF,TGTGCCAGCAGTCCAAGGGGCAGGGGGCGAACTGAAGCTTTCTTT
.,TRBJ2-3,TRBV6-5,.,CASSTTPGTDTQYF,TGTGCCAGCAGTACAACTCCGGGCACAGATACGCAGTATTTT
TRBD1,TRBJ2-7,TRBV5-5,many,CASSLGTGSPYEQYF,TGTGCCAGCAGCTTGGGGACAGGGTCACCCTACGAGCAGTACTTC
.,TRBJ1-1,TRBV13,few,CASSLKSSMNTEAFF,TGTGCCAGCAGCTTAAAAAGTTCAATGAACACTGAAGCTTTCTTT
TRBD2,TRBJ2-3,TRBV6-6,few,CASSFPGGGSTDTQYF,TGTGCCAGCAGCTTCCCAGGCGGGGGTAGCACAGATACGCAGTATTTT
.,TRBJ1-5,TRBV9,few,CASSVGPKNQPQHF,TGTGCCAGCAGCGTAGGCCCCAAAAATCAGCCCCAGCATTTT
.,TRBJ2-3,TRBV3-1,.,CASSRSKNPDTQYF,TGTGCCAGCAGCCGATCGAAAAATCCAGATACGCAGTATTTT
.,TRBJ2-1,TRBV6-5,.,CASSYRRGYNEQFF,TGTGCCAGCAGTTACCGGCGGGGATACAATGAGCAGTTCTTC
TRBD2,TRBJ2-3,TRBV28,.,CASSFGGRVDTQYF,TGTGCCAGCAGTTTCGGCGGGAGGGTAGATACGCAGTATTTT
TRBD2,TRBJ2-3,TRBV14,few,CASSQRRLAGRDTQYF,TGTGCCAGCAGCCAGAGAAGACTAGCGGGAAGAGATACGCAGTATTTT
TRBD1,TRBJ1-2,TRBV29-1,many,CSVEDRRQGDYGYTF,TGCAGCGTTGAAGATCGGCGACAGGGAGACTATGGCTACACCTTC
.,TRBJ2-7,TRBV7-2,few,CASSYQPGTSYEQYF,TGTGCCAGCAGCTACCAACCGGGAACATCCTACGAGCAGTACTTC
.,TRBJ1-1,TRBV20-1,.,CSALVNRLNTEAFF,TGCAGTGCTTTAGTGAACCGCTTGAACACTGAAGCTTTCTTT
.,TRBJ2-5,TRBV4-1,.,CASSQVLSGLQETQYF,TGCGCCAGCAGCCAAGTCCTTTCGGGACTGCAAGAGACCCAGTACTTC
TRBD1,TRBJ2-7,TRBV29-1,.,CSVGQGSSYEQYF,TGCAGCGTGGGACAGGGAAGCTCCTACGAGCAGTACTTC
.,TRBJ2-3,TRBV7-3,few,CASSLSSTGLKYF,TGTGCCAGCAGCTTAAGCTCGACCGGACTCAAGTATTTT
.,TRBJ1-5,TRBV2,.,CASKRAGNSNQPQHF,TGTGCCAGCAAAAGGGCAGGGAATAGCAATCAGCCCCAGCATTTT
TRBD2,TRBJ2-3,TRBV28,.,CASRGAGGPADTQYF,TGTGCCAGTAGGGGAGCGGGAGGGCCTGCAGATACGCAGTATTTT
.,TRBJ2-5,TRBV28,few,CASSPVQETQYF,TGTGCCAGCAGCCCGGTGCAAGAGACCCAGTACTTC
.,TRBJ1-5,TRBV3-1,medium-sized,CASSHLGYQPQHF,TGTGCCAGCAGCCATTTAGGGTATCAGCCCCAGCATTTT
TRBD2,TRBJ2-1,TRBV7-2,few,CASSSRSLLAAKRGSRYNEQFF,TGTGCCAGCAGCTCCCGTTCCTTACTAGCGGCCAAAAGGGGTTCGAGGTACAATGAGCAGTTCTTC
TRBD2,TRBJ2-5,TRBV7-9,few,CASSFAGGPLETQYF,TGTGCCAGCAGCTTCGCGGGAGGGCCTTTAGAGACCCAGTACTTC
.,TRBJ1-1,TRBV2,few,CASSDPLGTEAFF,TGTGCCAGCAGTGACCCCCTAGGCACTGAAGCTTTCTTT